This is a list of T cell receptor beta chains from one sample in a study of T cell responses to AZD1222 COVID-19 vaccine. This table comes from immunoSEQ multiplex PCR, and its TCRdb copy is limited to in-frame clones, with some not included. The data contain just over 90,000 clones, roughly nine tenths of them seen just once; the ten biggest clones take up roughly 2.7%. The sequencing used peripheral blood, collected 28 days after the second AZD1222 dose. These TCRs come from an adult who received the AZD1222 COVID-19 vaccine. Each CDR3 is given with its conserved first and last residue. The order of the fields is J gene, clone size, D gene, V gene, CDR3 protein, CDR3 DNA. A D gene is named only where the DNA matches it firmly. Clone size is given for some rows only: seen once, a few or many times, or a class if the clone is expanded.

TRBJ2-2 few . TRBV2 CASSDRGRTGELFF TGTGCCAGCAGTGATAGGGGTCGAACCGGGGAGCTGTTTTTT
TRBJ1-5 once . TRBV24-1 CATSDVGDQPQHF TGTGCCACCAGTGATGTAGGGGACCAGCCCCAGCATTTT
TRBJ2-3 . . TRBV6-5 CASSVFRTDTQYF TGTGCCAGCAGCGTCTTTCGCACAGATACGCAGTATTTT
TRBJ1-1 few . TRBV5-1 CASSHPGGGHTEAFF TGCGCCAGCAGCCATCCCGGCGGGGGGCACACTGAAGCTTTCTTT
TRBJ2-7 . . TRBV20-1 CSLTRFDEQYF TGCAGCTTGACCCGCTTCGACGAGCAGTACTTC
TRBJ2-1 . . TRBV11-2 CASSYLEGPNEQFF TGTGCCAGCAGCTACTTGGAGGGACCCAATGAGCAGTTCTTC
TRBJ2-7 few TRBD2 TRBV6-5 CASSLTSGAYEQYF TGTGCCAGCAGCCTGACTAGCGGAGCCTACGAGCAGTACTTC
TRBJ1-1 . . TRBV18 CASSPIRNTEAFF TGTGCCAGCTCACCAATAAGGAACACTGAAGCTTTCTTT
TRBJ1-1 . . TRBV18 CASSPIGGDTEAFF TGTGCCAGCTCACCAATTGGGGGGGACACTGAAGCTTTCTTT
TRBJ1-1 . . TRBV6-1 CASSDSHTGFTTEAFF TGTGCCAGCAGTGATTCTCATACAGGGTTCACCACTGAAGCTTTCTTT
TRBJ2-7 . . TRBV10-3 CAISETDSYEQYF TGTGCCATCAGTGAGACAGACTCCTACGAGCAGTACTTC
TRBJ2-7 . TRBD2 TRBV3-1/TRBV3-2 CASSQVGGPGEQYF TGTGCCAGCAGCCAAGTGGGAGGGCCTGGCGAGCAGTACTTC
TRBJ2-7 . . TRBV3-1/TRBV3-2 CASSQETDSYEQYF TGTGCCAGCAGCCAAGAGACGGATTCCTACGAGCAGTACTTC
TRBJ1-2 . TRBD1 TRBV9 CASSGNRGIYGYTF TGTGCCAGCAGCGGGAACAGGGGAATCTATGGCTACACCTTC